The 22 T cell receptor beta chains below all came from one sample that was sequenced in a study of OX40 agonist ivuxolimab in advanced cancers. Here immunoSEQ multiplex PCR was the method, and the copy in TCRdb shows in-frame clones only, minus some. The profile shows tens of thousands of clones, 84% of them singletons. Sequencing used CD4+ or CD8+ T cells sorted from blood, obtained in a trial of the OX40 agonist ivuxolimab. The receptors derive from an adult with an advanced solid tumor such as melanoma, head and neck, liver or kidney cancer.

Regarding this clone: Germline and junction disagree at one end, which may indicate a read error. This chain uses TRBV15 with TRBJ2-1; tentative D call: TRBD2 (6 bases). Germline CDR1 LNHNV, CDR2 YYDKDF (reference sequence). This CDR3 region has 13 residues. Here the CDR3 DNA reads TGTGCCACCAGCAGAGATTACCGGGACTTAAGGGTCTTC. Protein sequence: CATSRDYRDLRVF.

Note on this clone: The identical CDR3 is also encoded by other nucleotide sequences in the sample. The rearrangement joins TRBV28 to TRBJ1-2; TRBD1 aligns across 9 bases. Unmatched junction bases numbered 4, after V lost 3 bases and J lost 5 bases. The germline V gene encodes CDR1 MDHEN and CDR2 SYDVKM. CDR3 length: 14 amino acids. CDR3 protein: CASSFPDRGYGYTF. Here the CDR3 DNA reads TGTGCCAGCAGTTTTCCCGACAGGGGGTATGGCTACACCTTC.

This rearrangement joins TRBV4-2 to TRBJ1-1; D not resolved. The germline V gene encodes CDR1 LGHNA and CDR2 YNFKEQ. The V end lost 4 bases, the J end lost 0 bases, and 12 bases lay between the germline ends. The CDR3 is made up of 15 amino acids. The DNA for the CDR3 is TGTGCCAGCAGCCCAGCCGGGCGAATGAACACTGAAGCTTTCTTT. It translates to CASSPAGRMNTEAFF.

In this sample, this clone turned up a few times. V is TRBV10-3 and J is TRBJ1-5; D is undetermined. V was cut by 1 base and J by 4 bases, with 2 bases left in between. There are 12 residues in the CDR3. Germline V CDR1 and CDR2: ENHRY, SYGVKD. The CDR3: CAISEFNQPQHF. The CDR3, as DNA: TGTGCCATCAGTGAGTTTAATCAGCCCCAGCATTTT.

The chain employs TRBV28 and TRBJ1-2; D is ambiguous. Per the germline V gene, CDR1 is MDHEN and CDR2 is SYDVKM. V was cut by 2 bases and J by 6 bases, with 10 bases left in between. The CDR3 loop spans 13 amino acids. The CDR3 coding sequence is TGTGCCAGCAGTTTAATGACGGGGAATGGCTACACCTTC. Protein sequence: CASSLMTGNGYTF.

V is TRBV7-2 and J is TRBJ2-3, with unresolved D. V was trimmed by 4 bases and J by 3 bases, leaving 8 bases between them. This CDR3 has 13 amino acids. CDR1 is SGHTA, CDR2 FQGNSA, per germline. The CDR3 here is CASSSDYTDTQYF. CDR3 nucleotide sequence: TGTGCCAGCAGCTCGGATTATACAGATACGCAGTATTTT.

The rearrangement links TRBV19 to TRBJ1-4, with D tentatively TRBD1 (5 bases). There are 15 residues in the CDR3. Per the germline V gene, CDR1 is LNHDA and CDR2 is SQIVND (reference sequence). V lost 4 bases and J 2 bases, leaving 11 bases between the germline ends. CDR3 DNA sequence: TGTGCCAGTAGTAGAGACAGTGGGACTAATGAAAAACTGTTTTTT. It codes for CASSRDSGTNEKLFF.

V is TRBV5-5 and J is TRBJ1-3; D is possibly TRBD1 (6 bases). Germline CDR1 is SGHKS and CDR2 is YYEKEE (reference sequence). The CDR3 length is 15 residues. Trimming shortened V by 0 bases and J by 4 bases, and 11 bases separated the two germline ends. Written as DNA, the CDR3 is TGTGCCAGCAGCTTGGCTCCAGGGGAAGGAAACACCATATATTTT. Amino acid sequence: CASSLAPGEGNTIYF.

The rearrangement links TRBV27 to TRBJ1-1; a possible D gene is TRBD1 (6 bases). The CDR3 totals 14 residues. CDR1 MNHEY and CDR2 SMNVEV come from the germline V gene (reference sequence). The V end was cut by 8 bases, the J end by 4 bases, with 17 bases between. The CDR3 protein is CASGKQGRGTEAFF. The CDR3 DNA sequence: TGTGCCAGCGGGAAACAGGGCAGAGGCACTGAAGCTTTCTTT.

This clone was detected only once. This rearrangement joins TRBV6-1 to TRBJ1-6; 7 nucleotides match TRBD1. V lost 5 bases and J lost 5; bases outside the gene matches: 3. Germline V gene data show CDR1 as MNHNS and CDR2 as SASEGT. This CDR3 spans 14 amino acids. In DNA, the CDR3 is TGTGCCAGCAGTAAACAGGGGAATAATTCACCCCTCCACTTT. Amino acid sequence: CASSKQGNNSPLHF.

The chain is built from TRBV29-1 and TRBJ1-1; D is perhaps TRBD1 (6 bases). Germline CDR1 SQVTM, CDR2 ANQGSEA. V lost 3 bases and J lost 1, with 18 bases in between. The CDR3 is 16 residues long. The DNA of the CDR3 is TGCAGCGTTGATCGTCGGGGGGGCGTAGGGAACACTGAAGCTTTCTTT. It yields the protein CSVDRRGGVGNTEAFF.

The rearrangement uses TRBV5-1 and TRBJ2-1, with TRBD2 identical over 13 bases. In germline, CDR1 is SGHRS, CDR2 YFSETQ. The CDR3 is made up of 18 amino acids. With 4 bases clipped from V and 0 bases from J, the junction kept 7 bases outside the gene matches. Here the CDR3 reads CASSHGLAGVNSYNEQFF. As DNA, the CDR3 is TGCGCCAGCAGCCACGGACTAGCGGGAGTCAACTCCTACAATGAGCAGTTCTTC. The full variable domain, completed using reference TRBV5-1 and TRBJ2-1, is KAGVTQTPRYLIKTRGQQVTLSCSPISGHRSVSWYQQTPGQGLQFLFEYFSETQRNKGNFPGRFSGRQFSNSRSEMNVSTLELGDSALYLCASSHGLAGVNSYNEQFFGPGTRLTVL.

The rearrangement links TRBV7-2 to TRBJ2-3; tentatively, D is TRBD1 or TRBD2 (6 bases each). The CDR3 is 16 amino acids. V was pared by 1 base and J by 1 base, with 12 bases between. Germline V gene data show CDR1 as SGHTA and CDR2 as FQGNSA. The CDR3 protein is CASSLDGRGGTDTQYF. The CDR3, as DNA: TGTGCCAGCAGCTTAGACGGAAGGGGGGGCACAGATACGCAGTATTTT.

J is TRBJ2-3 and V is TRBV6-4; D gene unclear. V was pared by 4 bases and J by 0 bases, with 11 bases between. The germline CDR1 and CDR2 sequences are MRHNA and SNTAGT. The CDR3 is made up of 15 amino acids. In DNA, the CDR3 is TGTGCCAGCAGTGTCCAGCACCATAGCACAGATACGCAGTATTTT. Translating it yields CASSVQHHSTDTQYF.

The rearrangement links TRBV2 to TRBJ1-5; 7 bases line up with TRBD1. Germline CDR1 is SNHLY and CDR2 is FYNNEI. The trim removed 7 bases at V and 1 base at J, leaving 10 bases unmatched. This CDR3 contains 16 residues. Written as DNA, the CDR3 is TGTGCCAGCAAACAGGGAGGGGGCGGGAGCAATCAGCCCCAGCATTTT. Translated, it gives CASKQGGGGSNQPQHF.

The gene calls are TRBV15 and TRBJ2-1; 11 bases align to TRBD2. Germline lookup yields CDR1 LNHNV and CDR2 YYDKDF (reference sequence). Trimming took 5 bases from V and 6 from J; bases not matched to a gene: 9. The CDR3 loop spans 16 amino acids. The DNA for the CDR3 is TGTGCCACCAGCCCCCGGACTAGCGGGTTGAGCAATGAGCAGTTCTTC. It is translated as CATSPRTSGLSNEQFF.

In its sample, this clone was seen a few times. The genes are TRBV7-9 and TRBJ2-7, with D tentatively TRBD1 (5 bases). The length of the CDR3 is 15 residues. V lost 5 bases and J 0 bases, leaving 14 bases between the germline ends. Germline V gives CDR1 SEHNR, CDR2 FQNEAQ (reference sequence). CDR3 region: CASSDMTEVSYEQYF. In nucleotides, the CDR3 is TGTGCCAGCAGCGATATGACAGAGGTCTCCTACGAGCAGTACTTC.

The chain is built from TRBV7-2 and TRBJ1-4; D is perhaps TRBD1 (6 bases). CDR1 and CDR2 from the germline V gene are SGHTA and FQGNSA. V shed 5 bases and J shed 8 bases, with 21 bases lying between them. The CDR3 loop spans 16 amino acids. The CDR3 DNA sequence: TGTGCCAGCAGCCAAACGGCGACAGGTTCCTGGGAAAAACTGTTTTTT. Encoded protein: CASSQTATGSWEKLFF.

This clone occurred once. This chain's CDR3 is CASSQMTGYNEQFF. CDR3 nucleotides: TGTGCCAGCAGCCAGATGACAGGTTACAATGAGCAGTTCTTC. The V and J genes are TRBV4-2 and TRBJ2-1, with D maybe TRBD1 (6 bases). The V and J ends lost 3 bases and 4 bases respectively, with 10 bases between them. The CDR3 has 14 amino acids. Germline CDR1 and CDR2: LGHNA and YNFKEQ.

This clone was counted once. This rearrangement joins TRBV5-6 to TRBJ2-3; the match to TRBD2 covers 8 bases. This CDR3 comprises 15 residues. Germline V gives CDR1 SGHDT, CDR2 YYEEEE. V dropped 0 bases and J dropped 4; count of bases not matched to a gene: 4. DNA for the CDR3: TGTGCCAGCAGCTTGGGGACTAGCAGTTCAGATACGCAGTATTTT. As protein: CASSLGTSSSDTQYF.

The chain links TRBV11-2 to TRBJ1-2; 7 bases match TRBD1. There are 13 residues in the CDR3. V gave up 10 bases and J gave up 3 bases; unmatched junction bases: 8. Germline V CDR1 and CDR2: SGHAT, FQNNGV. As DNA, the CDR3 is TGTGCCAATACTGAACAGGGGCACTATGGCTACACCTTC. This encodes CANTEQGHYGYTF.

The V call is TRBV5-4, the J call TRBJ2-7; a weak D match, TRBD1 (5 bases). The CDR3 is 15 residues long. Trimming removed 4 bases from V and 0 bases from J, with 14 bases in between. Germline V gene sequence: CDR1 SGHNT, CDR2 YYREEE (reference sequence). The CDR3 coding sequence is TGTGCCAGCAGCCCTGGAACAGGTAACTCCTACGAGCAGTACTTC. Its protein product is CASSPGTGNSYEQYF. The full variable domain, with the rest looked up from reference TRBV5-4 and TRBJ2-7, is ETGVTQSPTHLIKTRGQQVTLRCSSQSGHNTVSWYQQALGQGPQFIFQYYREEENGRGNFPPRFSGLQFPNYSSELNVNALELDDSALYLCASSPGTGNSYEQYFGPGTRLTVT.